The T cell receptor beta chain described here comes from a study of blood T cell repertoires in COVID-19. This CDR3 has 17 amino acids. The V segment lost 0 bases and the J segment 1 base; nucleotides outside the gene matches: 7. Germline CDR1 reads MNHNS; CDR2 reads SASEGT. Per the study methods: Amplifying reference gene primers gave estimates of nucleated cell counts. Method: immunoSEQ multiplex PCR; TCRdb's copy keeps in-frame clones and lacks some. The V and J calls and clone size come from that table; D and trimming were worked out from the DNA. The sample records about 77,000 clones, under 95% being singletons.

The receptor comes from a woman aged 80 or over with active or convalescent COVID-19. Sequences were obtained from peripheral blood. This chain joins TRBV6-1 and TRBJ2-7, with 9 bases aligning to TRBD1. Written as DNA, the CDR3 is TGTGCCAGCAGTGAAGCTAAGGGACAGGGAATGTCCTACGAGCAGTACTTC. Encoded protein: CASSEAKGQGMSYEQYF.